The 27 T cell receptor beta chains listed next were all sequenced from one sample in a study of cytomegalovirus exposure and HLA in healthy donors (dated by TCRdb to the late 2010s). Library preparation was by the immunoSEQ multiplex PCR assay. For the multiplex PCR, a mixture combining 60 forward primers for TCR Vbeta segments and 13 reverse primers for TCR Jbeta segments was used. Entries here come from immuneACCESS through TCRdb and include only in-frame sequences with V and J called. Some clones fail to appear in such tables; in the studies checked, an unresolved V gene covers under half of the shortfall, and the cause of the remainder is unknown. In this sample the table shows about 120,000 clones, about 8% of which occur a single time. Together, the top ten hold approximately 6.4% of the sample. The material sequenced was PBMCs. These receptor sequences come from a woman in her 40s in good health and CMV-seropositive.

With respect to this clone: One end of the junction is discordant with germline, which a read error may explain. Within the sample, other DNA sequences also encode this same CDR3. The chain joins TRBV7-2 to TRBJ1-1, with 7 bases matching TRBD1. Germline values: CDR1 SGHTA, CDR2 FQGNSA. CDR3 length equals 17 residues. CDR3 sequence (DNA): TGTGCCAGCAGCTTAGTAGGGACAGCTTTCATGAACACTGAAGCCTTCTTT. Its translation is CASSLVGTAFMNTEAFF.

The chain uses TRBV27 and TRBJ1-3; D gene unclear. The V gene lost 8 bases and the J gene lost 2 bases, with 13 bases spanning the gap. Germline CDR1 is MNHEY and CDR2 is SMNVEV (reference sequence). The CDR3 is 14 residues long. The CDR3 loop reads CASPLTCTGNTIYF. The CDR3 DNA sequence: TGTGCCAGCCCCCTCACATGTACTGGAAACACCATATATTTT.

The chain's CDR3 is CASSLDRETQYF. The CDR3 DNA reads as TGTGCCAGCAGCTTAGATCGAGAGACCCAGTACTTC. This chain joins TRBV11-2 and TRBJ2-5, with D hard to call. With 0 bases removed from V and 4 bases from J, the gap between germline ends came to 3 bases. Germline V gene sequence: CDR1 SGHAT, CDR2 FQNNGV. The CDR3 length is 12 residues.

This clone was counted a few times. The rearrangement joins TRBV2 to TRBJ1-1; 11 nucleotides match TRBD1. This CDR3 has 14 amino acids. Trimming at V came to 6 bases and at J to 5 bases, leaving 5 bases not matched to a gene. CDR1 and CDR2 from the germline V gene are SNHLY and FYNNEI. CDR3 sequence reads: CASSGQGAKTEAFF. The DNA of the CDR3 is TGTGCCAGCAGCGGACAGGGGGCGAAGACTGAAGCTTTCTTT.

The V and J genes are TRBV19 and TRBJ2-7; 10 bases match TRBD1. The junction had 2 bases not matched to a gene; V was cut back by 4 bases and J by 5 bases. This CDR3 is 13 amino acids long. Germline V lookup: CDR1 LNHDA, CDR2 SQIVND (reference sequence). CDR3 in DNA: TGTGCCAGTAGTACGGACAGGGGGGACGAGCAGTACTTC. Its protein product is CASSTDRGDEQYF. The full variable domain, its missing parts supplied by reference TRBV19 and TRBJ2-7, is DGGITQSPKYLFRKEGQNVTLSCEQNLNHDAMYWYRQDPGQGLRLIYYSQIVNDFQKGDIAEGYSVSREKKESFPLTVTSAQKNPTAFYLCASSTDRGDEQYFGPGTRLTVT.

J is TRBJ2-1 and V is TRBV28, with D perhaps TRBD2 (6 bases). Germline lookup yields CDR1 MDHEN and CDR2 SYDVKM. CDR3 length equals 13 residues. V gave up 7 bases and J gave up 9 bases, with 16 bases separating them. The CDR3 nucleotides read TGTGCCAGCACCCCCCCCGGGGGTCCTGAGCAGTTCTTC. It specifies CASTPPGGPEQFF. Full variable domain (outside the CDR3, taken from reference TRBV28 and TRBJ2-1): DVKVTQSSRYLVKRTGEKVFLECVQDMDHENMFWYRQDPGLGLRLIYFSYDVKMKEKGDIPEGYSVSREKKERFSLILESASTNQTSMYLCASTPPGGPEQFFGPGTRLTVL.

The chain links TRBV7-2 to TRBJ2-7; TRBD2 might be the D (6 bases). The CDR3 is 12 residues long. CDR1 and CDR2 (germline): SGHTA, FQGNSA. With 0 bases removed from V and 7 bases from J, the gap between germline ends came to 7 bases. CDR3 loop: CASSLAAGEQYF. The CDR3 DNA reads as TGTGCCAGCAGCTTAGCGGCGGGGGAGCAGTACTTC.

This clone has just a few counts. This chain links TRBV2 with TRBJ1-2; D is possibly TRBD1 (6 bases). The CDR3 is 14 amino acids. The V end was cut by 0 bases, the J end by 2 bases, with 7 bases between. Germline CDR1 reads SNHLY; CDR2 reads FYNNEI. CDR3 loop: CASSEARGNYGYTF. The CDR3 bases are TGTGCCAGCAGTGAAGCTAGGGGGAACTATGGCTACACCTTC.

In its sample, this clone was seen a few times. The chain employs TRBV7-2 and TRBJ1-2; 7 nucleotides match TRBD1. Looked up from germline, CDR1 is SGHTA and CDR2 is FQGNSA. The CDR3 loop spans 15 amino acids. V lost 2 bases, J lost 8 bases, and 11 bases stayed unmatched. CDR3 region: CASSLTAGGLLGYTF. For the CDR3, the DNA is TGTGCCAGCAGCTTAACCGCAGGGGGGTTATTGGGCTACACCTTC.

J is TRBJ1-5 and V is TRBV7-9; maybe TRBD1 (6 bases). CDR1 is SEHNR and CDR2 is FQNEAQ in the germline V gene (reference sequence). Trimming shortened V by 5 bases and J by 3 bases, and 11 bases separated the two germline ends. The CDR3 is made up of 14 amino acids. CDR3 loop: CASSRGGLNQPQHF. The CDR3 bases are TGTGCCAGCAGCCGAGGGGGTCTCAATCAGCCCCAGCATTTT.

The chain recombines TRBV29-1 with TRBJ1-1, with a weak D call TRBD1 (6 bases). With 4 bases removed from V and 2 bases from J, the gap between germline ends came to 11 bases. Germline-derived CDR1 and CDR2 are SQVTM and ANQGSEA. This CDR3 region has 13 residues. The CDR3 sequence: CSVVRDTNTEAFF. The CDR3 DNA sequence: TGCAGCGTTGTCCGGGACACAAACACTGAAGCTTTCTTT.

This clone has more than one count but fewer than ten. This rearrangement joins TRBV5-5 to TRBJ2-7, with no clear D. Trimming took 2 bases from V and 3 from J, leaving 15 bases between them. There are 15 residues in the CDR3. Germline-derived CDR1 and CDR2 are SGHKS and YYEKEE (reference sequence). This CDR3 reads CASSLVPGLDYEQYF. In DNA, the CDR3 is TGTGCCAGCAGCTTAGTACCTGGTCTAGACTACGAGCAGTACTTC.

In its sample, this clone was seen a few times. The chain combines TRBV6-1 with TRBJ1-2; 7 nucleotides match TRBD1. The CDR3 extends over 14 amino acids. CDR1 MNHNS and CDR2 SASEGT come from the germline V gene. V dropped 3 bases and J dropped 2; count of bases not matched to a gene: 3. CDR3 bases: TGTGCCAGCAGTGACCCGACAGGGAACTATGGCTACACCTTC. This sequence encodes CASSDPTGNYGYTF.

This clone came up a few times. The chain has TRBV6-1 and TRBJ2-7; TRBD1 aligns across 7 bases. Germline-derived CDR1 and CDR2 are MNHNS and SASEGT. This CDR3 has 13 amino acids. Germline trimming cut 4 bases from V and 5 bases from J; bases unmatched to any gene: 5. The CDR3 loop reads CASSAQGTHEQYF. In nucleotides, the CDR3 is TGTGCCAGCAGTGCACAGGGGACCCACGAGCAGTACTTC.

This clone has just a few counts. The chain links TRBV5-6 to TRBJ1-6, with a weak D call TRBD1 (6 bases). Germline loops: CDR1 SGHDT, CDR2 YYEEEE. Trimming left V 3 bases short and J 1 base short, with 11 bases between. The length of the CDR3 is 16 residues. The CDR3 sequence: CASSSTGKSYNSPLHF. CDR3 coding DNA: TGTGCCAGCAGCTCGACAGGAAAGTCCTATAATTCACCCCTCCACTTT.

This clone was counted a few times. The chain uses TRBV30 and TRBJ2-7; 8 bases fit TRBD1. V was clipped by 5 bases and J by 3 bases; unmatched bases: 9. The CDR3 covers 14 residues. CDR1 is GTSNPN and CDR2 is SVGIG in the germline V gene (reference sequence). The CDR3 reads CAWETGDVNYEQYF. In DNA, the CDR3 is TGTGCCTGGGAGACAGGGGATGTTAACTACGAGCAGTACTTC.

This clone was seen a few times. The J gene is TRBJ1-2, the V gene TRBV19, with D possibly TRBD1 on 5 matching bases. The CDR3 consists of 16 residues. Trimming cost V 5 bases and J 2 bases, with 18 bases left between them. Germline CDR1 and CDR2: LNHDA and SQIVND (reference sequence). The CDR3 region is CASSGAGLGSNYGYTF. In nucleotides, the CDR3 is TGTGCCAGTAGTGGAGCAGGGTTAGGATCGAACTATGGCTACACCTTC.

This clone has more than one count but fewer than ten. This sequence joins TRBV4-1 and TRBJ2-1; TRBD2 matches 9 bases. Losses at the gene ends were 4 bases for V and 6 bases for J; bases not matched to a gene: 13. Germline CDR1 reads MGHRA; CDR2 reads YSYEKL. CDR3 length: 17 amino acids. The CDR3 DNA follows: TGCGCCAGCAGCCGAGGGTTAGGGACAGCGGGGGGCAATGAGCAGTTCTTC. It encodes CASSRGLGTAGGNEQFF.

The V and J genes are TRBV9 and TRBJ2-2, with D perhaps TRBD2 (7 bases). Germline V CDR1 and CDR2: SGDLS, YYNGEE. Trimming pared 2 bases from V and 5 bases from J, leaving 19 bases between. The CDR3 length is 17 residues. CDR3 amino acids: CASSVWGQAGRTGELFF. The CDR3, as DNA: TGTGCCAGCAGCGTTTGGGGACAAGCGGGGAGAACCGGGGAGCTGTTTTTT.

This clone was counted a few times. The chain combines TRBV5-1 with TRBJ1-4; 7 nucleotides agree with TRBD1. CDR3 length equals 16 residues. J was trimmed by 4 bases and V by 0 bases; bases with no gene match: 6. Germline V gene sequence: CDR1 SGHRS, CDR2 YFSETQ. CDR3 amino acids: CASSLGGRGINEKLFF. As DNA, the CDR3 is TGCGCCAGCAGCTTGGGCGGCAGGGGGATTAATGAAAAACTGTTTTTT.

The CDR3 protein is CASSLGGSYEQYF. In nucleotides, the CDR3 is TGTGCCAGCAGCCTCGGGGGGTCCTACGAGCAGTACTTC. The chain uses TRBV28 and TRBJ2-7; 7 nucleotides match TRBD2. This CDR3 spans 13 amino acids. CDR1 and CDR2 (germline): MDHEN, SYDVKM. J lost 1 base, V lost 6 bases, and 3 bases had no gene match.

This clone was found a few times. This chain uses TRBV6-1 with TRBJ1-2, with 7 bases lining up with TRBD1. Germline lookup yields CDR1 MNHNS and CDR2 SASEGT. This CDR3 is 14 amino acids long. With 5 bases clipped from V and 5 bases from J, the junction kept 8 bases outside the gene matches. The CDR3 loop is CASSYQGGRYGYTF. The CDR3, as DNA: TGTGCCAGCAGTTATCAAGGGGGCCGGTATGGCTACACCTTC.

This chain connects TRBV18 to TRBJ1-5, with D possibly matching TRBD1 (6 bases). There are 16 residues in the CDR3. The V and J ends lost 3 bases and 0 bases respectively, with 12 bases between them. Germline V gene data show CDR1 as KGHSH and CDR2 as LQKENI. The CDR3 region is CASSPDRPYSNQPQHF. Here the CDR3 DNA reads TGTGCCAGCTCACCCGACAGGCCCTATAGCAATCAGCCCCAGCATTTT.

The CDR3 reads CASTLGQGHFTEAFF. The CDR3 DNA sequence: TGTGCCAGTACCTTGGGACAGGGGCACTTCACTGAAGCTTTCTTT. The chain carries TRBV19 and TRBJ1-1; 10 bases agree with TRBD1. The junction had 9 bases not matched to a gene; V was cut back by 7 bases and J by 4 bases. Germline-derived CDR1 and CDR2 are LNHDA and SQIVND (reference sequence). The CDR3 has 15 residues.

The chain links TRBV5-1 to TRBJ2-1; 9 bases map to TRBD1. The germline gives CDR1 SGHRS, CDR2 YFSETQ. The length of the CDR3 is 14 residues. V lost 2 bases, J lost 5 bases, and 2 bases stayed unmatched. The CDR3 DNA follows: TGCGCCAGCAGCTTCGACAGGGGGGACAATGAGCAGTTCTTC. It yields the protein CASSFDRGDNEQFF. Full variable domain (outside the CDR3, taken from reference TRBV5-1 and TRBJ2-1): KAGVTQTPRYLIKTRGQQVTLSCSPISGHRSVSWYQQTPGQGLQFLFEYFSETQRNKGNFPGRFSGRQFSNSRSEMNVSTLELGDSALYLCASSFDRGDNEQFFGPGTRLTVL.

A word on this clone: The conserved phenylalanine or tryptophan is not found at the CDR3 terminus, so this likely reflects a read error. No DNA is shown, since the ends of the CDR3 on it are uncertain; the CDR3 is the one TCRdb lists. The chain's CDR3 is CASSLRTTNGI. The rearrangement uses TRBV5-1 and TRBJ2-4; TRBD2 is taken as the D call from the table, unchecked against the DNA. Germline assignment: CDR1 SGHRS and CDR2 YFSETQ. The CDR3 numbers 11 amino acids, ends counted.

This clone was seen a handful of times. The CDR3, as DNA: TGTGCCAGCAGTAGGGCAGGGTTTGGAGAGACCCAGTACTTC. Amino acid sequence: CASSRAGFGETQYF. V and J are TRBV6-1 and TRBJ2-5; maybe TRBD1 (5 bases). The V gene's germline CDR1 is MNHNS and CDR2 SASEGT. This CDR3 has 14 amino acids. Trimming took 5 bases from V and 4 from J, leaving 14 bases between them.